This T cell receptor (beta chain) was obtained from a study of T cell responses to AZD1222 COVID-19 vaccine. Sequencing used immunoSEQ multiplex PCR; TCRdb keeps in-frame clones, though not all of them. The sample records about 120,000 clones, less than 90% being singletons. The input for sequencing was peripheral blood, taken on day 0 of AZD1222 vaccination. The TCR originated in an adult in good health.

The CDR3 DNA reads as TGTGCCAGCCGCGGTTGGTTCACAGATACGCAGTATTTT. Protein sequence: CASRGWFTDTQYF. The rearrangement joins TRBV2 to TRBJ2-3; no firm D call. Trimming stripped 8 bases from V and 2 bases from J, with 11 bases between. Germline-derived CDR1 and CDR2 are SNHLY and FYNNEI. The CDR3 has 13 residues. Full variable domain (missing parts from reference TRBV2 and TRBJ2-3): EPEVTQTPSHQVTQMGQEVILRCVPISNHLYFYWYRQILGQKVEFLVSFYNNEISEKSEIFDDQFSVERPDGSNFTLKIRSTKLEDSAMYFCASRGWFTDTQYFGPGTRLTVL.